This T cell receptor beta chain was captured by sequencing in a study of blood T cell repertoires in COVID-19 (dated by TCRdb to 2020 to 2021). About the investigation overall: Samples covering the acute and convalescent phases of COVID-19 were provided by collaborators in the United States, Italy and Spain. The prospective study material was composed of cDNA or gDNA derived from T cells, B-cell-depleted T cells, or PBMCs. The dataset comprised deeply sampled blood TCRbeta repertoires from subjects exposed to, actively infected with, or recovered from COVID-19. The repertoires were released in a freely available public database intended as a resource for research on the immune response to SARS-CoV-2. Samples came from the ongoing ImmuneRACE study (first 160 participants) plus 1,254 subjects from 6 global collaborators. A de-identified subject ID, COVID-19 status, age in years and sex were almost always included in the sample metadata. Where available, HLA class I and class II types were obtained from metadata supplied by the sample provider rather than from assay-based typing.

Each collaborating institution followed its own protocols to collect whole blood in K2EDTA tubes. For TCRbeta analysis, collaborator samples were shipped as frozen whole blood, as isolated PBMCs, or as DNA extracted from either sample type. Results and caveats for the whole study, not just this receptor: The quantity of clinical and demographic metadata differed by source and by participant and was supplied without curation.

Concerning this clone itself: No antigen is known for it. Base qualities are missing; no much larger clone stands one base away.

TCRbeta CDR3 regions were amplified from genomic DNA using the immunoSEQ Assay, a bias-controlled multiplex PCR. In the source study's methods: The number of nucleated cells in each sample was estimated from the amplification of reference gene primers within the assay. Sequence reads were collapsed and filtered to measure the absolute abundance of every unique TCRbeta CDR3 rearrangement. For each sample, productive Simpson clonality was calculated as the square root of Simpson's diversity index across productive rearrangements. The table was pulled from immuneACCESS by TCRdb, which kept in-frame rearrangements only. Such tables lose some clones; where checked, under half of the loss comes from unresolved V genes, and the rest has no known cause. That table supplies the V and J calls and clone size; D and trimming were determined from the DNA. Within this sample are 100,000 to 150,000 clones, with approximately 89% of them counted one time only. The ten biggest clones cover about 9.3% of the sample.

V loses 4 bases at its end and J loses 4 bases; junction bases beyond the gene matches: 9. Taken from the germline V gene, the CDR1 and CDR2 loops are SGHDT and YYEEEE. The cysteine opens and the phenylalanine closes a CDR3 of 16 amino acids. Kept here is only the CDR3 DNA, which spans 48 bases and is read in frame from base 1. The receptor's source is a man aged 50 or older with acute or convalescent COVID-19. The rearrangement joined TRBV5-6 to TRBJ1-5, and TRBD1 aligns with 9 junction nucleotides. The material sequenced was peripheral blood. The DNA is TGTGCCAGCAGCAGCTTGGGGGACAGGGCTAATCAGCCCCAGCATTTT. Translated, this gives CASSSLGDRANQPQHF.